This T cell receptor beta chain was recorded in a study of PD-L1 blockade in urothelial cancer. About the research overall: Before enrollment, 0 to 3 chemotherapy regimens had been given to patients. After treatment start, blood was analyzed at 3 weeks (second dose) and at 6 weeks.

V gave up 4 bases and J gave up 9 bases, with 10 bases separating them. CDR3 size: 13 residues. Germline V gene sequence: CDR1 MDHEN, CDR2 SYDVKM. Clones were read by immunoSEQ multiplex PCR, and TCRdb kept only the in-frame ones, dropping some. The sample has around 120,000 clones, approximately 86% seen once. Anywhere from 1 to 8 samples came from each patient, spanning pretreatment and on-treatment. The TCR originated in a middle-aged man with urothelial cancer. Source: PBMCs, taken around atezolizumab (anti-PD-L1) treatment. The chain recombines TRBV28 with TRBJ1-6; possible D gene TRBD1, 5 bases. CDR3 residues: CASSSGGGSPLHF. The CDR3 DNA sequence: TGTGCCAGCAGTTCCGGGGGTGGTTCACCCCTCCACTTT.